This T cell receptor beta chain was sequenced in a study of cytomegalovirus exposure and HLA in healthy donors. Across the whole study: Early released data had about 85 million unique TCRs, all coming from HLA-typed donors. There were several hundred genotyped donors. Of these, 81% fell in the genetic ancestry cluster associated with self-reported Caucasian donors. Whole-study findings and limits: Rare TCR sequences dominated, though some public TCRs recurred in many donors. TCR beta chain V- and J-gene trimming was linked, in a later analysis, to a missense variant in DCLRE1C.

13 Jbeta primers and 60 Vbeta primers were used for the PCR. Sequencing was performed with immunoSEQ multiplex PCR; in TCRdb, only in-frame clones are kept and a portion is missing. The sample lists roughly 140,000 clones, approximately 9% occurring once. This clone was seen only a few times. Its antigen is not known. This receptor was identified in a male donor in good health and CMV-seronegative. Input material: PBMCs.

The CDR3 DNA reads as TGCAGCGTTGTGTCTTTCGGGGGACGGGGGACTAGCGGTTACAATGAGCAGTTCTTC. Translating it yields CSVVSFGGRGTSGYNEQFF. The chain carries TRBV29-1 and TRBJ2-1; TRBD2 matches 11 bases. Germline CDR1 SQVTM, CDR2 ANQGSEA. Unmatched junction bases numbered 18, after V lost 4 bases and J lost 4 bases. This CDR3 spans 19 amino acids.